A single sample gave rise to the 28 T cell receptor beta chains below, sequenced in a study of control samples from healthy donors and cancer patients. Here immunoSEQ multiplex PCR was the method, and the copy in TCRdb shows in-frame clones only, minus some. This table has some 120,000 clones, 80% to 90% appearing once. Sequenced sample: blood. The receptor source for this set is a man aged 60 to 75 in good health.

The chain carries TRBV3-1 (or the pseudogene TRBV3-2) and TRBJ1-2; tentative D call: TRBD1 (5 bases). Germline-derived CDR1 and CDR2 are LGHDT and YNNKEL (reference sequence). The germline V and J ends were trimmed by 3 bases and 3 bases, with 11 bases remaining between them. The CDR3 consists of 14 residues. The CDR3 loop is CASSHKGQDYGYTF. The CDR3 DNA follows: TGTGCCAGCAGCCATAAGGGGCAGGACTATGGCTACACCTTC.

This clone appeared a single time. Here the CDR3 reads CASSSRQSPNEKLFF. The CDR3 DNA reads TGTGCCAGCAGCTCGCGACAGAGCCCCAATGAAAAACTGTTTTTT. The rearrangement joins TRBV5-4 to TRBJ1-4; the D gene is possibly TRBD1 (5 bases). The CDR3 loop spans 15 amino acids. Trimming removed 3 bases at V and 5 bases at J, with 14 bases between. Germline loops: CDR1 SGHNT, CDR2 YYREEE (reference sequence). Full variable domain (rest looked up from reference TRBV5-4 and TRBJ1-4): ETGVTQSPTHLIKTRGQQVTLRCSSQSGHNTVSWYQQALGQGPQFIFQYYREEENGRGNFPPRFSGLQFPNYSSELNVNALELDDSALYLCASSSRQSPNEKLFFGSGTQLSVL.

V and J are TRBV6-4 and TRBJ1-2; 8 bases are a match to TRBD1. This CDR3 is 13 amino acids long. V was clipped by 5 bases and J by 7 bases; unmatched bases: 6. From germline, CDR1 is MRHNA and CDR2 SNTAGT. CDR3 in amino acids: CASSLPGGSGYTF. The CDR3 DNA reads as TGTGCCAGCAGTCTCCCAGGGGGCAGTGGCTACACCTTC.

This chain uses TRBV3-1 (or the pseudogene TRBV3-2) with TRBJ2-3, with 11 bases that match TRBD1. Trimming removed 4 bases from V and 1 base from J; junction bases left unmatched: 13. CDR1 and CDR2 (germline): LGHDT, YNNKEL (reference sequence). The CDR3 covers 19 residues. The CDR3 DNA follows: TGTGCCAGCAGCCTGGAAGTGGACAGGGGGCATTGGGGCACAGATACGCAGTATTTT. Its protein product is CASSLEVDRGHWGTDTQYF.

The rearrangement links TRBV12-3 or TRBV12-4 to TRBJ2-7; D unclear. V was clipped by 5 bases and J by 3 bases, with 11 bases between them. The CDR3 length is 13 residues. The CDR3 DNA sequence: TGTGCCAGCAGTAACGACCTCCTCTACGAGCAGTACTTC. It specifies CASSNDLLYEQYF.

The chain carries TRBV15 and TRBJ2-3; D uncertain. CDR1 LNHNV and CDR2 YYDKDF come from the germline V gene (reference sequence). V was trimmed by 0 bases and J by 0 bases, leaving 10 bases between them. There are 16 residues in the CDR3. As DNA, the CDR3 is TGTGCCACCAGCAGAGAGTCGTCTTCTAGCACAGATACGCAGTATTTT. This codes for CATSRESSSSTDTQYF.

The chain recombines TRBV2 with TRBJ2-7; D gene unclear. CDR3 length: 13 residues. The germline V gene has CDR1 SNHLY and CDR2 FYNNEI. Between the trimmed V and J ends, which lost 7 bases and 3 bases, there was a span of 13 bases. The CDR3 region is CASKTDGVYEQYF. DNA of the CDR3: TGTGCCAGCAAGACCGACGGTGTCTACGAGCAGTACTTC.

This clone showed up just once. This chain connects TRBV9 to TRBJ2-2; D is unresolved. V was pared by 2 bases and J by 0 bases, with 11 bases between. The CDR3 is made up of 16 amino acids. The V gene's germline CDR1 is SGDLS and CDR2 YYNGEE. The CDR3 reads CASSVELVANTGELFF. CDR3 DNA: TGTGCCAGCAGCGTGGAATTGGTGGCGAACACCGGGGAGCTGTTTTTT. Full variable domain (outside the CDR3, taken from reference TRBV9 and TRBJ2-2): DSGVTQTPKHLITATGQRVTLRCSPRSGDLSVYWYQQSLDQGLQFLIQYYNGEERAKGNILERFSAQQFPDLHSELNLSSLELGDSALYFCASSVELVANTGELFFGEGSRLTVL.

CDR3 amino acids: CASRSGTTYGYTF. The CDR3 nucleotides read TGTGCCAGCAGATCAGGGACGACCTATGGCTACACCTTC. The chain is built from TRBV12-3 or TRBV12-4 and TRBJ1-2, with D possibly TRBD1 on 5 matching bases. The CDR3 contains 13 residues. V lost 6 bases, J lost 4 bases, and 12 bases lay in between.

About this clone itself: At one end, the junction sequence differs from germline, possibly due to a read error. The chain couples TRBV25-1 to TRBJ1-2; D gene uncertain. Germline V gene data show CDR1 as MGHDK and CDR2 as SYGVNS. The CDR3 is made up of 12 amino acids. CDR3 region: CASGEATGGYTF. The CDR3 DNA is TGTGCCAGCGGTGAAGCCACTGGTGGCTACACCTTC.

The rearrangement uses TRBV12-3 or TRBV12-4 and TRBJ2-1; D is perhaps TRBD2 (6 bases). This CDR3 is built from 13 residues. V was trimmed by 7 bases and J by 8 bases, leaving 15 bases between them. Here the CDR3 reads CASTLRGFDEQFF. As DNA, the CDR3 is TGTGCCAGCACCCTCCGGGGGTTCGATGAGCAGTTCTTC.

The CDR3 reads CASREAGGKNEQFF. CDR3 sequence (DNA): TGTGCCAGCAGGGAGGCAGGGGGAAAGAATGAGCAGTTCTTC. The V call is TRBV28, the J call TRBJ2-1; 7 nucleotides align to TRBD1. V was clipped by 6 bases and J by 7 bases; unmatched bases: 9. Germline lookup yields CDR1 MDHEN and CDR2 SYDVKM. This CDR3 region has 14 residues.

The chain uses TRBV3-1 (or the pseudogene TRBV3-2) and TRBJ2-5; 11 bases are a match to TRBD2. J lost 4 bases, V lost 4 bases, and 5 bases had no gene match. The CDR3 is made up of 15 amino acids. Germline CDR1 is LGHDT and CDR2 is YNNKEL (reference sequence). The chain's CDR3 is CASSLAGGPLETQYF. The CDR3 DNA sequence: TGTGCCAGCAGCCTAGCGGGGGGGCCGCTAGAGACCCAGTACTTC.

V gene TRBV19 combines with J gene TRBJ1-2, with D possibly matching TRBD1 (5 bases). Trimming left V 5 bases short and J 6 bases short, with 19 bases between. This CDR3 contains 15 residues. Germline V gene lookup returns CDR1 LNHDA and CDR2 SQIVND (reference sequence). CDR3 nucleotide sequence: TGTGCCAGTAGTCAACGTCAGGGAACTGGACATGGCTACACCTTC. It is translated as CASSQRQGTGHGYTF.

This CDR3 reads CASSQDDGTAHSNQPQHF. As DNA, the CDR3 is TGCGCCAGCAGCCAAGATGACGGGACAGCTCATAGCAATCAGCCCCAGCATTTT. This chain connects TRBV4-1 to TRBJ1-5, with 7 bases matching TRBD1. CDR3 length equals 18 residues. Looked up from germline, CDR1 is MGHRA and CDR2 is YSYEKL. Trimming cost V 0 bases and J 0 bases; bases outside gene matches: 8.

The chain employs TRBV3-1 (or the pseudogene TRBV3-2) and TRBJ2-2; 9 nucleotides line up with TRBD2. The J segment lost 7 bases and the V segment lost 1 base, leaving 7 bases of the junction unmatched. CDR1 LGHDT and CDR2 YNNKEL come from the germline V gene (reference sequence). CDR3 length: 16 residues. CDR3 region: CASSQGLAGRNGELFF. The CDR3 region has the DNA TGTGCCAGCAGCCAAGGGCTAGCGGGGAGAAACGGGGAGCTGTTTTTT.

V usage is TRBV7-3 and J usage is TRBJ2-6; no clear D gene. Per the germline V gene, CDR1 is SGHTA and CDR2 is FQGTGA. V was cut by 5 bases and J by 0 bases, with 11 bases left in between. The CDR3 spans 16 residues. The CDR3 bases are TGTGCCAGCAGCCCACGGAGCAACTCTGGGGCCAACGTCCTGACTTTC. It yields the protein CASSPRSNSGANVLTF.

As concerns this clone: One end of the junction fails to match germline, which may point to a read error. The chain joins TRBV5-1 to TRBJ2-1; D is ambiguous. The CDR3 is 16 amino acids. CDR1 SGHRS and CDR2 YFSETQ come from the germline V gene. CDR3 sequence (DNA): TGCGCCAGCACCCTAGGAACAATCCCTCTGGGTAATGAGCAGCTCTTC. Protein product: CASTLGTIPLGNEQLF.

The rearrangement joins TRBV19 to TRBJ1-2; D might be TRBD1 (6 bases). This CDR3 spans 15 amino acids. From germline, CDR1 is LNHDA and CDR2 SQIVND (reference sequence). Trimming pared 2 bases from V and 2 bases from J, leaving 12 bases between. The CDR3 protein is CASSISGDPNYGYTF. CDR3 bases: TGTGCCAGTAGTATATCAGGGGACCCAAACTATGGCTACACCTTC.

Here the CDR3 DNA reads TGTGCCAGCAGTCCCCGATCGTCAGCGAATTCACCCCTCCACTTT. Translation: CASSPRSSANSPLHF. The genes are TRBV27 and TRBJ1-6; no clear D. The V and J ends lost 5 bases and 7 bases respectively, with 15 bases between them. Germline assignment: CDR1 MNHEY and CDR2 SMNVEV (reference sequence). The length of the CDR3 is 15 residues.

The chain couples TRBV19 to TRBJ1-1; 7 positions agree with TRBD1. V dropped 5 bases and J dropped 0; count of bases not matched to a gene: 9. Germline CDR1 and CDR2: LNHDA and SQIVND (reference sequence). This CDR3 comprises 16 residues. The DNA for the CDR3 is TGTGCCAGTAGTCAAGGGACAGCCACCTTGAACACTGAAGCTTTCTTT. Protein sequence: CASSQGTATLNTEAFF.

The CDR3 region is CASSIPGSYGYTF. In DNA form, the CDR3 reads TGTGCCAGTAGTATCCCGGGGTCCTATGGCTACACCTTC. The V call is TRBV19, the J call TRBJ1-2; D is undetermined. V was trimmed by 3 bases and J by 4 bases, leaving 9 bases between them. CDR1 and CDR2 from the germline V gene are LNHDA and SQIVND (reference sequence). This CDR3 has 13 amino acids.

This chain joins TRBV20-1 and TRBJ2-7; no clear D. CDR1 and CDR2 (germline): DFQATT, SNEGSKA (reference sequence). The CDR3 sequence is 11 residues long. Trimming shortened V by 7 bases and J by 6 bases, and 13 bases separated the two germline ends. CDR3 DNA: TGCAGTGGAGGAAATTCGGGCGAGCAGTACTTC. Encoded protein: CSGGNSGEQYF.

The genes are TRBV9 and TRBJ1-4; D is perhaps TRBD1 (6 bases). CDR1 and CDR2 from the germline V gene are SGDLS and YYNGEE. This CDR3 contains 15 residues. The ends were cut back, 0 bases at V and 3 bases at J, with 9 bases in the middle. As DNA, the CDR3 is TGTGCCAGCAGCGTAGGCGGGGGGCCTAATGAAAAACTGTTTTTT. Its protein product is CASSVGGGPNEKLFF. Based on the CDR3 plus reference TRBV9 and TRBJ1-4, the full variable domain is DSGVTQTPKHLITATGQRVTLRCSPRSGDLSVYWYQQSLDQGLQFLIQYYNGEERAKGNILERFSAQQFPDLHSELNLSSLELGDSALYFCASSVGGGPNEKLFFGSGTQLSVL.

The chain is built from TRBV7-9 and TRBJ1-4; the D gene is possibly TRBD1 (5 bases). Trimming took 2 bases from V and 5 from J, leaving 6 bases between them. This CDR3 has 13 residues. Germline CDR1 and CDR2: SEHNR and FQNEAQ (reference sequence). The CDR3: CASSLWDNEKLFF. The CDR3 coding sequence is TGTGCCAGCAGCTTATGGGACAATGAAAAACTGTTTTTT.

The genes are TRBV5-1 and TRBJ2-7; possible D gene TRBD2, 5 bases. V lost 4 bases and J lost 4, with 24 bases in between. Germline CDR1 and CDR2: SGHRS and YFSETQ. CDR3 length: 17 residues. Written as DNA, the CDR3 is TGCGCCAGCAGCGACGAATCCGGCACAGCAAGGGAGTACGAGCAGTACTTC. Protein sequence: CASSDESGTAREYEQYF.

The chain is built from TRBV28 and TRBJ2-7, with a possible D match to TRBD1 (7 bases). The CDR3 has 16 amino acids. The germline V gene encodes CDR1 MDHEN and CDR2 SYDVKM. Trimming took 6 bases from V and 2 from J, leaving 20 bases between them. CDR3 loop: CASRAPPGGQTYEQYF. CDR3 nucleotide sequence: TGTGCCAGCAGGGCCCCTCCCGGGGGACAGACCTACGAGCAGTACTTC.

The chain employs TRBV7-2 and TRBJ2-7; 9 nucleotides line up with TRBD2. Trimming took 1 base from V and 0 from J; bases not matched to a gene: 4. The V gene's germline CDR1 is SGHTA and CDR2 FQGNSA. CDR3 length: 16 amino acids. The DNA for the CDR3 is TGTGCCAGCAGCTTAGGTATTAGCGGGAGCTCCTACGAGCAGTACTTC. Translated: CASSLGISGSSYEQYF.